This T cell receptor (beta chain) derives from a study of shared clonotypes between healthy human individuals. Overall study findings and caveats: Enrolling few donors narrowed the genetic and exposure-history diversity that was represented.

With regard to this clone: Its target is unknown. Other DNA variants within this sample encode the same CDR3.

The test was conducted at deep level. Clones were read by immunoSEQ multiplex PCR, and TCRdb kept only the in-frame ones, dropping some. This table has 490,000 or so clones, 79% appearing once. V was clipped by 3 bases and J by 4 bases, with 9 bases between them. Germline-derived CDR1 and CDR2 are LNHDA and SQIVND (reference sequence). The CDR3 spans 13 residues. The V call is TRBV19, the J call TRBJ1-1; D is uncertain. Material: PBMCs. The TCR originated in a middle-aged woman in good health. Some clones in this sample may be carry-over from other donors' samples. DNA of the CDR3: TGTGCCAGTAGTATCGGGGTGGGCACTGAAGCTTTCTTT. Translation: CASSIGVGTEAFF.